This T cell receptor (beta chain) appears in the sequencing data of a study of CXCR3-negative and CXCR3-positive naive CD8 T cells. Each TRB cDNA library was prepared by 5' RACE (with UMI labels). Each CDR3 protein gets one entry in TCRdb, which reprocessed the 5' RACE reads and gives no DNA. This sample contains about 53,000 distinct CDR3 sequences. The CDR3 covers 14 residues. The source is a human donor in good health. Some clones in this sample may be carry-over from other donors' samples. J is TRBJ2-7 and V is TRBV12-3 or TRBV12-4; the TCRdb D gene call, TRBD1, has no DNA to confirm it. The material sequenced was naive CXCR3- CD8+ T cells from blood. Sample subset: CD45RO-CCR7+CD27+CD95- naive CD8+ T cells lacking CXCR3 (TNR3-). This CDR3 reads CASSRDILSYEQYF.